The 22 T cell receptor beta chains below all came from one sample that was sequenced in a study of T cells in lung cancer brain metastases. The table came from immunoSEQ multiplex PCR; TCRdb's copy has only in-frame clones and leaves some out. The sample shows over a thousand clones, roughly nine tenths of them seen only once. Sample: tumor tissue from a brain metastasis. The source is a woman aged 45 to 65 with non-small cell lung cancer that had spread to the brain.

The chain is built from TRBV27 and TRBJ2-3; D unclear. The V gene's germline CDR1 is MNHEY and CDR2 SMNVEV (reference sequence). The CDR3 sequence is 13 residues long. V lost 3 bases, J lost 4 bases, and 8 bases lay in between. The CDR3 DNA sequence: TGTGCCAGCAGTTTGGAAAGGGCAGATACGCAGTATTTT. This codes for CASSLERADTQYF.

V is TRBV27 and J is TRBJ2-7; the D is unclear. Germline CDR1 MNHEY, CDR2 SMNVEV (reference sequence). This CDR3 is built from 12 residues. V was trimmed by 3 bases and J by 7 bases, leaving 10 bases between them. CDR3 amino acids: CASSFEGLEQYF. As DNA, the CDR3 is TGTGCCAGCAGTTTTGAAGGGTTAGAGCAGTACTTC.

The CDR3 bases are TGTGCCAGCAGCCGAAGACTAGCGGGGGCAGATACGCAGTATTTT. Translation: CASSRRLAGADTQYF. The chain uses TRBV7-8 and TRBJ2-3; the match to TRBD2 covers 12 bases. This CDR3 is 15 amino acids long. The germline V gene encodes CDR1 SGHVS and CDR2 FQNEAQ. Germline trimming cut 5 bases from V and 4 bases from J; bases unmatched to any gene: 4.

This chain uses TRBV7-9 with TRBJ2-7, with 7 positions matching TRBD2. The CDR3 extends over 13 amino acids. V dropped 5 bases and J dropped 5; count of bases not matched to a gene: 6. Germline V CDR1 and CDR2: SEHNR, FQNEAQ (reference sequence). CDR3 protein: CASSGRDYNEQYF. Here the CDR3 DNA reads TGTGCCAGCAGCGGCCGGGACTATAACGAGCAGTACTTC.

About this clone: Germline and junction disagree at one end, which may indicate a read error. The sample has other DNA sequences that encode this CDR3 too. The chain has TRBV7-2 and TRBJ2-7; 7 bases align to TRBD2. The germline V gene encodes CDR1 SGHTA and CDR2 FQGNSA. This CDR3 contains 15 residues. CDR3 protein: CASSLFRGEGYEQYF. CDR3 nucleotides: TGTGCCAGCAGCTTATTTCGGGGGGAAGGATACGAGCAGTACTTT.

V and J are TRBV4-1 and TRBJ2-2; 9 nucleotides match TRBD2. Germline CDR1 MGHRA, CDR2 YSYEKL. CDR3 size: 18 residues. V lost 0 bases, J lost 3 bases, and 8 bases stayed unmatched. In nucleotides, the CDR3 is TGCGCCAGCAGCCAAGATCCCCGACTAGCGGCCTACACCGGGGAGCTGTTTTTT. As protein: CASSQDPRLAAYTGELFF.

The rearrangement joins TRBV5-6 to TRBJ1-5; TRBD1 might be the D (6 bases). V lost 3 bases and J 2 bases, leaving 15 bases between the germline ends. CDR3 length equals 16 residues. From germline, CDR1 is SGHDT and CDR2 YYEEEE. This CDR3 is CASSWGGGIGNQPQHF. The CDR3 coding sequence is TGTGCCAGCAGCTGGGGAGGGGGTATCGGCAATCAGCCCCAGCATTTT.

The rearrangement joins TRBV6-5 to TRBJ2-1, with D perhaps TRBD2 (6 bases). The germline V and J ends were trimmed by 0 bases and 0 bases, with 9 bases remaining between them. Germline-derived CDR1 and CDR2 are MNHEY and SVGAGI. The CDR3 loop spans 16 amino acids. CDR3 region: CASSYSGGSSYNEQFF. In DNA form, the CDR3 reads TGTGCCAGCAGTTACTCTGGGGGGAGCTCCTACAATGAGCAGTTCTTC.

J is TRBJ2-7 and V is TRBV5-3, with 12 bases fitting TRBD2. TRBV5-3 counts as an open reading frame of uncertain function. The CDR3 has 15 residues. Trimming cost V 5 bases and J 1 base; bases outside gene matches: 4. CDR3 protein: CARRPGLAGSYEQYF. DNA of the CDR3: TGTGCCAGAAGGCCCGGACTAGCGGGGTCCTACGAGCAGTACTTC.

This clone was seen more than once but under ten times. The genes are TRBV29-1 and TRBJ2-1; 7 bases align to TRBD2. This CDR3 spans 11 amino acids. V lost 4 bases, J lost 12 bases, and 6 bases stayed unmatched. The germline V gene has CDR1 SQVTM and CDR2 ANQGSEA. The CDR3 loop reads CSVASGTMQFF. Written as DNA, the CDR3 is TGCAGCGTTGCGTCCGGGACTATGCAGTTCTTC.

Comments on this clone: Other nucleotide sequences in the sample specify the same CDR3. V is TRBV27 and J is TRBJ1-5, with TRBD1 identical over 8 bases. The CDR3 totals 14 residues. V trimming: 5 bases; J trimming: 5 bases; junction bases outside the gene matches: 5. CDR1 MNHEY and CDR2 SMNVEV come from the germline V gene (reference sequence). CDR3 in amino acids: CASSLRDRYQPQHF. In DNA form, the CDR3 reads TGTGCCAGCAGTCTTCGGGACAGGTATCAGCCCCAGCATTTT.

The gene calls are TRBV13 and TRBJ1-5, with TRBD1 matching 10 bases. The CDR3 is made up of 14 amino acids. With 6 bases clipped from V and 6 bases from J, the junction kept 5 bases outside the gene matches. Germline lookup yields CDR1 PRHDT and CDR2 FYEKMQ (reference sequence). For the CDR3, the DNA is TGTGCCAGCAGTCGACAGGGGGCATCTCAGCCCCAGCATTTT. This encodes CASSRQGASQPQHF. The full variable domain, its missing parts supplied by reference TRBV13 and TRBJ1-5, is AAGVIQSPRHLIKEKRETATLKCYPIPRHDTVYWYQQGPGQDPQFLISFYEKMQSDKGSIPDRFSAQQFSDYHSELNMSSLELGDSALYFCASSRQGASQPQHFGDGTRLSIL.

The chain couples TRBV6-5 to TRBJ2-3; D might be TRBD2 (6 bases). The V end lost 2 bases, the J end lost 2 bases, and 8 bases lay between the germline ends. Germline V lookup: CDR1 MNHEY, CDR2 SVGAGI. There are 14 residues in the CDR3. CDR3 DNA sequence: TGTGCCAGCAGTTACGGGGGGACCACAGATACGCAGTATTTT. Protein sequence: CASSYGGTTDTQYF.

With respect to this clone: A junction boundary mismatches the germline segment, possibly from a read error. This chain links TRBV7-3 with TRBJ2-6; D may match TRBD1 or TRBD2 (5 bases each). This CDR3 region has 15 residues. Looked up from germline, CDR1 is SGHTA and CDR2 is FQGTGA. CDR3 DNA sequence: TGTGCCAGCAGCTTAATGGGAGCTGGGGCCAACGTCCTGATTTTC. Its translation: CASSLMGAGANVLIF.

The chain recombines TRBV5-6 with TRBJ1-6, with D possibly TRBD1 on 5 matching bases. V lost 4 bases, J lost 14 bases, and 13 bases lay in between. Germline assignment: CDR1 SGHDT and CDR2 YYEEEE. The CDR3 is 12 amino acids. DNA of the CDR3: TGTGCCAGCAGCCAGCCCGACAGCTCCCTCCACTTT. It codes for CASSQPDSSLHF.

The chain combines TRBV10-1 with TRBJ2-1; D is perhaps TRBD1 or TRBD2 (5 bases each). The CDR3 is 16 amino acids. The V end was cut by 6 bases, the J end by 5 bases, with 20 bases between. Germline CDR1 is WNHNN and CDR2 is SYGVQD (reference sequence). The CDR3 sequence: CASRDTIPGPNNEQFF. The CDR3 nucleotides are TGCGCCAGCAGAGATACCATTCCGGGACCGAACAATGAGCAGTTCTTC.

This chain joins TRBV5-6 and TRBJ1-1; D is undetermined. Trimming took off 4 bases at V and 10 bases at J, with 17 bases between the two ends. The CDR3 is 13 residues long. CDR1 and CDR2 from the germline V gene are SGHDT and YYEEEE. In DNA, the CDR3 is TGTGCCAGCAGCCCCGCCCGGGAAGTCACAGCTTTCTTT. Translating gives CASSPAREVTAFF.

This clone was counted a single time. The chain uses TRBV11-1 and TRBJ2-7, with a weak D call TRBD2 (5 bases). The CDR3 runs 16 residues. The germline gives CDR1 SGHAT, CDR2 FQDESV (reference sequence). V was shortened by 10 bases and J by 4 bases, with 26 bases between the two germline ends. The DNA for the CDR3 is TGTGCCAACAGTATCCTCACGAGGGCCCCCAATTACGAGCAGTACTTC. Its translation: CANSILTRAPNYEQYF. The variable domain in full, with the rest retrieved from reference TRBV11-1 and TRBJ2-7, is EAEVAQSPRYKITEKSQAVAFWCDPISGHATLYWYRQILGQGPELLVQFQDESVVDDSQLPKDRFSAERLKGVDSTLKIQPAELGDSAMYLCANSILTRAPNYEQYFGPGTRLTVT.

This clone has only a few counts. V usage is TRBV30 and J usage is TRBJ1-1; possible D gene TRBD1, 6 bases. The CDR3 extends over 15 amino acids. V was pared by 0 bases and J by 4 bases, with 15 bases between. CDR1 is GTSNPN and CDR2 is SVGIG in the germline V gene (reference sequence). The CDR3 DNA sequence: TGTGCCTGGAGTGTCCGCCGGCCCAGGGGCACTGAAGCTTTCTTT. Residues: CAWSVRRPRGTEAFF. Full variable domain (outside the CDR3, taken from reference TRBV30 and TRBJ1-1): SQTIHQWPATLVQPVGSPLSLECTVEGTSNPNLYWYRQAAGRGLQLLFYSVGIGQISSEVPQNLSASRPQDRQFILSSKKLLLSDSGFYLCAWSVRRPRGTEAFFGQGTRLTVV.

The chain uses TRBV21-1 and TRBJ2-1; TRBD2 was called by the table and not checked on the DNA. TRBV21-1 is flagged as a pseudogene. The CDR3 has 18 amino acids. CDR3 nucleotides: TGTGCCAGCAGCAAAGCTGGGACTAGCGGGAGCTCCTACAATGAGCAGTTCTTC. Amino acid sequence: CASSKAGTSGSSYNEQFF.

The CDR3 reads CASSVGENTQYF. Written as DNA, the CDR3 is TGTGCCAGCAGCGTAGGGGAAAATACGCAGTATTTT. The chain is built from TRBV9 and TRBJ2-3, with unresolved D. The V gene lost 0 bases and the J gene lost 7 bases, with 6 bases spanning the gap. The CDR3 spans 12 residues. The germline V gene encodes CDR1 SGDLS and CDR2 YYNGEE.

The J gene is TRBJ2-1, the V gene TRBV5-1, with 11 bases that match TRBD2. Germline V CDR1 and CDR2: SGHRS, YFSETQ. The V segment lost 3 bases and the J segment 8 bases; nucleotides outside the gene matches: 28. This CDR3 spans 22 amino acids. In DNA, the CDR3 is TGCGCCAGCAGCTCCCGGCAGGGGGCTTTGGTAGCGGGAGGGCCCTCCAGCGATGAGCAGTTCTTC. Its protein is CASSSRQGALVAGGPSSDEQFF.